Following are 23 T cell receptor beta chains from one sample sequenced in a study of radiotherapy plus CTLA-4 blockade in lung cancer. Sequenced by immunoSEQ multiplex PCR; TCRdb stores in-frame clones only, minus some. The sample contains about 120,000 clones, over 80% of which appear only once. The starting material was peripheral blood, obtained from a patient treated with radiotherapy plus ipilimumab. The receptors here all came from a human donor with non-small cell lung cancer that progressed on radiotherapy plus ipilimumab.

This clone was detected only once. The chain employs TRBV18 and TRBJ1-1; D is undetermined. V was clipped by 4 bases and J by 6 bases, with 15 bases between them. This CDR3 has 14 residues. Per germline, CDR1 KGHSH and CDR2 LQKENI. The CDR3 sequence: CASSRAGSKPEAFF. The CDR3, as DNA: TGTGCCAGCTCACGGGCCGGCTCGAAGCCTGAAGCTTTCTTT.

This clone was counted once. This chain uses TRBV15 with TRBJ2-1; no clear D. The germline CDR1 and CDR2 sequences are LNHNV and YYDKDF (reference sequence). The CDR3 contains 14 residues. Trimming took 5 bases from V and 0 from J, leaving 8 bases between them. The CDR3 DNA follows: TGTGCCACCAGCCCCGGTACCTCCTACAATGAGCAGTTCTTC. Protein sequence: CATSPGTSYNEQFF.

V is TRBV6-1 and J is TRBJ2-2; no clear D. Germline V lookup: CDR1 MNHNS, CDR2 SASEGT. The CDR3 is 12 residues long. V was pared by 6 bases and J by 4 bases, with 6 bases between. DNA for the CDR3: TGTGCCAGCAGATCCTCCACCGGGGAGCTGTTTTTT. This codes for CASRSSTGELFF.

This chain links TRBV19 with TRBJ1-4, with no clear D. The V gene's germline CDR1 is LNHDA and CDR2 SQIVND (reference sequence). This CDR3 contains 16 residues. Trimming took 0 bases from V and 5 from J, leaving 13 bases between them. The CDR3 sequence is CASSIEQRYQNEKLFF. Here the CDR3 DNA reads TGTGCCAGTAGTATAGAACAGAGGTACCAAAATGAAAAACTGTTTTTT.

This chain links TRBV7-8 with TRBJ2-1; D is undetermined. CDR1 SGHVS and CDR2 FQNEAQ come from the germline V gene. The V and J ends lost 1 base and 5 bases respectively, with 9 bases between them. This CDR3 has 14 amino acids. The CDR3 DNA follows: TGTGCCAGCAGCTTAGGCAGCTATGACAATGAGCAGTTCTTC. This codes for CASSLGSYDNEQFF.

This clone was seen only once. This chain uses TRBV11-3 with TRBJ2-7, with D perhaps matching TRBD1 (5 bases). The CDR3 length is 17 residues. Trimming shortened V by 1 base and J by 2 bases, and 18 bases separated the two germline ends. Germline CDR1 is SGHNT and CDR2 is YENEEA. In nucleotides, the CDR3 is TGTGCCAGCAGCTTAGCGTCTGGACACTCCAGAACCTACGAGCAGTACTTC. Translated, it gives CASSLASGHSRTYEQYF.

This clone was counted only a few times. V usage is TRBV6-5 and J usage is TRBJ1-2; D gene uncertain. The CDR3 contains 12 residues. The ends were cut back, 4 bases at V and 4 bases at J, with 7 bases in the middle. Germline values: CDR1 MNHEY, CDR2 SVGAGI. CDR3 region: CASSSTAYGYTF. The CDR3 DNA reads as TGTGCCAGCAGTTCCACAGCCTATGGCTACACCTTC.

The V gene is TRBV10-1, the J gene TRBJ2-5; TRBD2 might be the D (5 bases). Trimming removed 5 bases from V and 11 bases from J, with 18 bases in between. There are 13 residues in the CDR3. Germline lookup yields CDR1 WNHNN and CDR2 SYGVQD (reference sequence). The CDR3 region has the DNA TGCGCCAGCAGTCCGGCAGACCTGTGGGAGCAGTACTTC. This codes for CASSPADLWEQYF.

The J gene is TRBJ2-1, the V gene TRBV5-1; 11 bases line up with TRBD1. CDR1 SGHRS and CDR2 YFSETQ come from the germline V gene. The trim removed 4 bases at V and 7 bases at J, leaving 7 bases unmatched. This CDR3 is built from 15 residues. CDR3 sequence reads: CASSTQDRGRNEQFF. CDR3 DNA sequence: TGCGCCAGCAGCACCCAGGACAGGGGGCGGAATGAGCAGTTCTTC.

The chain joins TRBV27 to TRBJ2-7, with no clear D. The germline CDR1 and CDR2 sequences are MNHEY and SMNVEV (reference sequence). The V gene lost 6 bases and the J gene lost 2 bases, with 5 bases spanning the gap. The CDR3 spans 11 residues. As DNA, the CDR3 is TGTGCCAGCAGGGGGACCTACGAGCAGTACTTC. Its translation: CASRGTYEQYF.

The chain carries TRBV7-9 and TRBJ1-4; no clear D gene. CDR3 size: 15 residues. Germline assignment: CDR1 SEHNR and CDR2 FQNEAQ (reference sequence). V lost 5 bases to trimming and J lost 4 bases, with 14 bases between them. This CDR3 is CASSPDRVLNEKLFF. For the CDR3, the DNA is TGTGCCAGCAGCCCAGACCGGGTCCTTAATGAAAAACTGTTTTTT.

The chain employs TRBV11-2 and TRBJ2-3; tentatively, D is TRBD1 (5 bases). Germline V lookup: CDR1 SGHAT, CDR2 FQNNGV. The germline V and J ends were trimmed by 6 bases and 3 bases, with 13 bases remaining between them. The CDR3 consists of 14 residues. CDR3 protein: CASSRQGRTDTQYF. DNA for the CDR3: TGTGCCAGCAGTAGGCAGGGCAGAACAGATACGCAGTATTTT.

This clone was seen a single time. This chain links TRBV6-6 with TRBJ2-1, with 7 bases fitting TRBD1. This CDR3 contains 14 residues. Germline CDR1 is MNHNY and CDR2 is SVGAGI (reference sequence). V was clipped by 2 bases and J by 5 bases; unmatched bases: 3. The CDR3 nucleotides read TGTGCCAGCAGTTACCGACAGGGTAACAATGAGCAGTTCTTC. The encoded protein is CASSYRQGNNEQFF.

As concerns this clone: Germline is not matched at one junction end, which may reflect a read error. The genes are TRBV4-1 and TRBJ2-7, with 7 bases lining up with TRBD2. This CDR3 has 18 residues. Germline assignment: CDR1 MGHRA and CDR2 YSYEKL. The CDR3 region has the DNA TGCGTCAGCAGCCAAGCCCCCCTAGGTAGCGGGTTTTTCTACGAGCAGTACTTC. Protein: CVSSQAPLGSGFFYEQYF.

The rearrangement joins TRBV6-1 to TRBJ2-7; TRBD2 is a possible D gene (5 bases). Trimming took 8 bases from V and 3 from J, leaving 17 bases between them. Germline assignment: CDR1 MNHNS and CDR2 SASEGT. This CDR3 contains 14 residues. The CDR3 loop is CASLFRGVGYEQYF. The CDR3 bases are TGTGCCAGCCTCTTCCGGGGAGTAGGCTACGAGCAGTACTTC.

This clone was seen a handful of times. V gene TRBV4-2 combines with J gene TRBJ2-3, with 9 nucleotides matching TRBD2. Looked up from germline, CDR1 is LGHNA and CDR2 is YNFKEQ. V gave up 0 bases and J gave up 10 bases; unmatched junction bases: 5. The CDR3 has 14 amino acids. The CDR3 DNA is TGTGCCAGCAGCCAAGAAACGGGACTAGCCTCGCAGTATTTT. Its translation: CASSQETGLASQYF.

The chain couples TRBV11-3 to TRBJ1-1; 9 bases map to TRBD1. The germline CDR1 and CDR2 sequences are SGHNT and YENEEA. V lost 3 bases and J lost 9; bases outside the gene matches: 5. This CDR3 has 13 residues. The CDR3 DNA follows: TGTGCCAGCAGCTTTAGGGGGACAGGGAAAGCTTTCTTT. Translated: CASSFRGTGKAFF.

DNA for the CDR3: TGTGCCAGCACCGGGGACAAGAACACTGAAGCTTTCTTT. It translates to CASTGDKNTEAFF. The rearrangement joins TRBV2 to TRBJ1-1, with D perhaps TRBD1 (6 bases). Germline-derived CDR1 and CDR2 are SNHLY and FYNNEI. V dropped 7 bases and J dropped 1 base, with 10 bases sitting between them. The CDR3 runs 13 residues.

This chain links TRBV15 with TRBJ1-2, with D tentatively TRBD1 (5 bases). Germline V CDR1 and CDR2: LNHNV, YYDKDF (reference sequence). The CDR3 runs to 13 residues. V was pared by 5 bases and J by 3 bases, with 10 bases between. The CDR3 DNA follows: TGTGCCACCAGCGACAGTACCTACTATGGCTACACCTTC. Its translation: CATSDSTYYGYTF. Filled out from reference TRBV15 and TRBJ1-2, the complete variable domain reads DAMVIQNPRYQVTQFGKPVTLSCSQTLNHNVMYWYQQKSSQAPKLLFHYYDKDFNNEADTPDNFQSRRPNTSFCFLDIRSPGLGDTAMYLCATSDSTYYGYTFGSGTRLTVV.

The chain couples TRBV23-1 to TRBJ2-7; tentatively, D is TRBD1 (5 bases). TRBV23-1 falls under the ORF class, with uncertain function. The CDR3 spans 14 residues. The V and J ends lost 4 bases and 3 bases respectively, with 13 bases between them. The CDR3 bases are TGCGCCAGCAGTCTCCCCGAAAGGGGCTACGAGCAGTACTTC. Protein sequence: CASSLPERGYEQYF.

This sequence joins TRBV5-5 and TRBJ1-3; tentative D call: TRBD1 (6 bases). Germline V lookup: CDR1 SGHKS, CDR2 YYEKEE (reference sequence). CDR3 size: 15 residues. V was pared by 4 bases and J by 0 bases, with 11 bases between. CDR3 DNA: TGTGCCAGCAGCCTAGGGGGGACCTCTGGAAACACCATATATTTT. Protein: CASSLGGTSGNTIYF.

The chain is built from TRBV6-1 and TRBJ1-1; D unresolved. The length of the CDR3 is 14 residues. Trimming left V 4 bases short and J 4 bases short, with 13 bases between. CDR1 MNHNS and CDR2 SASEGT come from the germline V gene. The CDR3 sequence is CASSGEVAGTEAFF. CDR3 bases: TGTGCCAGCAGTGGTGAGGTAGCGGGCACTGAAGCTTTCTTT.

This clone showed up just a few times. This chain connects TRBV2 to TRBJ1-1; 9 nucleotides match TRBD1. Trimming removed 7 bases from V and 1 base from J; junction bases left unmatched: 10. CDR1 and CDR2 (germline): SNHLY, FYNNEI. The CDR3 is made up of 16 amino acids. CDR3 protein: CASNAGTGFTNTEAFF. CDR3 bases: TGTGCCAGCAATGCCGGGACAGGGTTTACGAACACTGAAGCTTTCTTT.